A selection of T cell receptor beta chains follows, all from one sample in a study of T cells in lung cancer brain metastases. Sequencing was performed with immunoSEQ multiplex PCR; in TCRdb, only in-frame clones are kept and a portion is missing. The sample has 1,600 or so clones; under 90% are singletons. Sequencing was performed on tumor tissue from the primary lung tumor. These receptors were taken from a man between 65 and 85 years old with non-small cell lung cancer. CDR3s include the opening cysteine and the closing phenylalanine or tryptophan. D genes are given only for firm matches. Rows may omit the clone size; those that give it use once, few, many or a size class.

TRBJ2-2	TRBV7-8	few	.	TGTGCCAGCACCTTGACAGGCACCGGGGAGCTGTTTTTT	CASTLTGTGELFF
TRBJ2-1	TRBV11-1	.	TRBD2	TGTGCCAGCAGCTTAAGGCGCGGGGGGGTAGCTGATACCGAGCAGTTCTTC	CASSLRRGGVADTEQFF
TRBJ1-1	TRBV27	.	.	TGTGCCAGCAGTTTTTACGCCGGGGGGTTAGGGACTGAAGCTTTCTTT	CASSFYAGGLGTEAFF
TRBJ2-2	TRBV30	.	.	TGTGCTTGGACACCGGGACTTACGACCGGGGAGCTGTTTTTT	CAWTPGLTTGELFF
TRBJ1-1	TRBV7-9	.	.	TGTGCCAGCAGCTGGGGGACCCCGGAGGTTTTCTTT	CASSWGTPEVFF
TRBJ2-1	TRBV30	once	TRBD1	TGTGCCTGGAGGCAGGGACAGGGGTGGGACAATGAGCAGTTCTTC	CAWRQGQGWDNEQFF
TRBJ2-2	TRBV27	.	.	TGTGCCAGCAGTCCAGGGCTATGGGCCGGGGAGCTGTTTTTT	CASSPGLWAGELFF
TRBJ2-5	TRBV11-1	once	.	TGTGCCAGCAGCTTCGAGCACGGGGGAGAGACCCAGTACTTC	CASSFEHGGETQYF
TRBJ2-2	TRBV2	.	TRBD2	TGTGCCAGCAAGGTGGGACTAGCGGGAGGTAACACCGGGGAGCTGTTTTTT	CASKVGLAGGNTGELFF
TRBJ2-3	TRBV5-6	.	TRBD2	TGTGCCAGCAGCCAACAATGGCGGGAGGTCACAGATACGCAATATTTT	CASSQQWREVTDTQYF